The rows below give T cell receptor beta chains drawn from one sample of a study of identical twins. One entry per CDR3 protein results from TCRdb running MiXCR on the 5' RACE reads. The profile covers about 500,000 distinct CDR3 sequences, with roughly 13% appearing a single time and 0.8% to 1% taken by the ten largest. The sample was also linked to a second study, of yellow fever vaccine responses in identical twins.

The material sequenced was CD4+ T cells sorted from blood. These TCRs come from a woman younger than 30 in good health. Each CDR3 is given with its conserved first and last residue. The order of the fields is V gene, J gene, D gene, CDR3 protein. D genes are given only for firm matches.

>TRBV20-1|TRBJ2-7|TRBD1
CSAIRDRIYEQYF
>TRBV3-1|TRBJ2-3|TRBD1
CASSHGQGSSTDTQYF
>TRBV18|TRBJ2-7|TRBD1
CASSPKTGSSYEQYF
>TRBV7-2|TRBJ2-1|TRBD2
CASSPGTSGHEQFF
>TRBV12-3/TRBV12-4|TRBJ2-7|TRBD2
CACSHVSGLAGSLDEQYF
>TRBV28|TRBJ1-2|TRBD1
CASSSTGEGYTF
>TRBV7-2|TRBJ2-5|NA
CASSPLGNIQETQYF
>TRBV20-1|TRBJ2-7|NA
CSARVLLTLSYEQYF
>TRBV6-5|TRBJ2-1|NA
CASSYSQGGGYNEQFF
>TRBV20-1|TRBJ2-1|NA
CSARVYNNEQFF
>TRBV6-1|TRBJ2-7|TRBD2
CGSSDGGLDYEQYF
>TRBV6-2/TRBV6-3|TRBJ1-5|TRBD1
CASKTGLSQPQHF
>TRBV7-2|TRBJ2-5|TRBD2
CASSLGGLAGTQYF
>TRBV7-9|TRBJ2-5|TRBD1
CASSRPRDRAYQETQYF
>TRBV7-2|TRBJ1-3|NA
CASSPASVSGAGNTIYF
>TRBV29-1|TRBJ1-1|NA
CSVGLGGGGRTEAFF
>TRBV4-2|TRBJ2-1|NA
CASSPVGYNEQFF
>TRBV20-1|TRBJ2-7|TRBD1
CSAKRETLDRGWLRMDEQYF
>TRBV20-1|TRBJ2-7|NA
CSARMAGVNEQYF
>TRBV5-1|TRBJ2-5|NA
CASSLVRGQETQYF
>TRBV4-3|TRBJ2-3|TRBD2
CASSQEFGLAGGGDTQYF
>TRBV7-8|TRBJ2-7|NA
CASSLGHRYEQYF
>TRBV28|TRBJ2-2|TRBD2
CASIPQVGGAVLVGELFF
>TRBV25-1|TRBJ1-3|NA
CASSGTSGNTIYF
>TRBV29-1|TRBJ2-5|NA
CSGGQETQYF
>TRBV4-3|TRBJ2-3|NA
CASSQDRSVGPDTQYF
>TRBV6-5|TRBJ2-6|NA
CASSYDSGYSGANVLTF
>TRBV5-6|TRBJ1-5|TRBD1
CASSSDRGNQPQHF
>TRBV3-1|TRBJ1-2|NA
CASSGSLRDGPWHGYTF
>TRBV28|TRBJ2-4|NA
CASSRVPREWENIQYF
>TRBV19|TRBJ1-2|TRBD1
CASSPTGGAIYGYTF
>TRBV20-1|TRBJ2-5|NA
CSAQSAALETQYF
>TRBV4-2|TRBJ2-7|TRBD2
CASSQGTSGLYEQYF
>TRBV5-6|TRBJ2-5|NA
CASSSQGNQETQYF
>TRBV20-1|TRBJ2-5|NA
CSARDSRDSKETQYF
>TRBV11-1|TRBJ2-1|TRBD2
CASSPGLAGREQFF
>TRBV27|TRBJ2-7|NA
CASSFWGTSYEQYF